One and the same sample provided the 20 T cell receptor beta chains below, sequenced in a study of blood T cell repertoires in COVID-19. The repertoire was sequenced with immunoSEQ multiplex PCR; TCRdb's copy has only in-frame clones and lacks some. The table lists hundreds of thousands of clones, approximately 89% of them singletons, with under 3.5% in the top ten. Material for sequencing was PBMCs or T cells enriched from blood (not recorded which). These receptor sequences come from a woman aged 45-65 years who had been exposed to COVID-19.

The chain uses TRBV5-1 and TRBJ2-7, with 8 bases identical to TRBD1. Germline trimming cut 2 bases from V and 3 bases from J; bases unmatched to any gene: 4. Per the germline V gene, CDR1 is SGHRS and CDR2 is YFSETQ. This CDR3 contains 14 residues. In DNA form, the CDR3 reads TGCGCCAGCAGCTTCGCAGGGGGCAGCTACGAGCAGTACTTC. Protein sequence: CASSFAGGSYEQYF.

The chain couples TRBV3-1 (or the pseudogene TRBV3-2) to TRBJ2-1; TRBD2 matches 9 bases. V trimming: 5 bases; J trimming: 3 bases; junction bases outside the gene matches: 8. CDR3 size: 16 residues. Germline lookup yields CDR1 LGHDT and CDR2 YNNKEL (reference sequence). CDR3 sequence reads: CASSGRPSGDYNEQFF. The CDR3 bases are TGTGCCAGCAGCGGACGACCTAGCGGGGACTACAATGAGCAGTTCTTC.

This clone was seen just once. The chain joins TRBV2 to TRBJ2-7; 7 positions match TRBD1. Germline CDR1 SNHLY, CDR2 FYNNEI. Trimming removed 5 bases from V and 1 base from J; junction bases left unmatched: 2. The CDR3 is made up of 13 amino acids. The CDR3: CASSMDRSYEQYF. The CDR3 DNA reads TGTGCCAGCAGTATGGACAGGTCCTACGAGCAGTACTTC. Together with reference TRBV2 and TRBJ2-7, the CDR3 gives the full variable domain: EPEVTQTPSHQVTQMGQEVILRCVPISNHLYFYWYRQILGQKVEFLVSFYNNEISEKSEIFDDQFSVERPDGSNFTLKIRSTKLEDSAMYFCASSMDRSYEQYFGPGTRLTVT.

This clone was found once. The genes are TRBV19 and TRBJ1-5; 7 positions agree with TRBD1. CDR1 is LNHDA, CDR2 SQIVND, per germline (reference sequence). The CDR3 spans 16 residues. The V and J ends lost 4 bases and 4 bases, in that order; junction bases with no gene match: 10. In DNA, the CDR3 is TGTGCCAGTAGTAGCCCTGACAGGGATCTAAATCAGCCCCAGCATTTT. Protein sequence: CASSSPDRDLNQPQHF.

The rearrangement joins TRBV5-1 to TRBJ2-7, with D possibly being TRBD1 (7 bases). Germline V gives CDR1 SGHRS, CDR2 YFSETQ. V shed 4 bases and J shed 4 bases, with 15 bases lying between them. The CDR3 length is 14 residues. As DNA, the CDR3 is TGCGCCAGCAGCCAGGGGGGCACCTCATACGAGCAGTACTTC. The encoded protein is CASSQGGTSYEQYF.

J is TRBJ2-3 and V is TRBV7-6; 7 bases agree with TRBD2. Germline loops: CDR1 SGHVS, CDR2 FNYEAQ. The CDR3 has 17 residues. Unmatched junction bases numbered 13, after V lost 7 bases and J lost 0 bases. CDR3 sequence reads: CASTRGWLADSTDTQYF. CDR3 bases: TGTGCCAGCACCCGAGGTTGGCTAGCGGATAGCACAGATACGCAGTATTTT.

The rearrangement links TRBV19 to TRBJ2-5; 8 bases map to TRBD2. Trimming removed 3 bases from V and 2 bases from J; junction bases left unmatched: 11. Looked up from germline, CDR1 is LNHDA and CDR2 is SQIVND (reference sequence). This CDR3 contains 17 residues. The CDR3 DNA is TGTGCCAGTAGTATTCGTTCGGGGGGGGCTCAACAAGAGACCCAGTACTTC. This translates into CASSIRSGGAQQETQYF.

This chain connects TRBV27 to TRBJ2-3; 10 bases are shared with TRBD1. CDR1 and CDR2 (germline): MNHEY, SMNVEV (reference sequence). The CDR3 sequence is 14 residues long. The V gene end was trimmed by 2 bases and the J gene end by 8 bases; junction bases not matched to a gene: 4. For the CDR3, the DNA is TGTGCCAGCAGTTTAGGACAGGGGGTAGGTACGCAGTATTTT. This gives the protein CASSLGQGVGTQYF.

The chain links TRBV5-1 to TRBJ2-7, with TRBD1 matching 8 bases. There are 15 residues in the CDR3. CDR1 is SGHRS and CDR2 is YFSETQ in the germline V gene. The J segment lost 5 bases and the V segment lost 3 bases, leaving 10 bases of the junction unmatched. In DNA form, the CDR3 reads TGCGCCAGCAGCTCGTTCGACAGGGGAATCCACGAGCAGTACTTC. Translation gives CASSSFDRGIHEQYF.

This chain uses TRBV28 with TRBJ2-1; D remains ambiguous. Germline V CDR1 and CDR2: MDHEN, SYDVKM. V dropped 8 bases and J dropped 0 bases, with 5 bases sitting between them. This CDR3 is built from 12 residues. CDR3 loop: CASRSSYNEQFF. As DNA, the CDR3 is TGTGCCAGCCGTAGCTCCTACAATGAGCAGTTCTTC.

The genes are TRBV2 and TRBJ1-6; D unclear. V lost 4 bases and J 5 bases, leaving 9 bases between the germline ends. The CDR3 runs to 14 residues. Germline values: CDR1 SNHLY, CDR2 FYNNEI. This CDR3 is CASSARRDNSPLHF. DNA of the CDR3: TGTGCCAGCAGTGCTCGCCGGGATAATTCACCCCTCCACTTT.

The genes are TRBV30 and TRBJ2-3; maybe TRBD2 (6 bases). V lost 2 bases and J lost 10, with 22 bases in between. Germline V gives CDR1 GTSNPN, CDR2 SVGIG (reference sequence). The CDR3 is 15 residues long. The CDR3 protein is CAWSPQDGTYSAQYF. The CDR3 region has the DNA TGTGCCTGGAGTCCCCAGGACGGGACTTACAGTGCGCAGTATTTT.

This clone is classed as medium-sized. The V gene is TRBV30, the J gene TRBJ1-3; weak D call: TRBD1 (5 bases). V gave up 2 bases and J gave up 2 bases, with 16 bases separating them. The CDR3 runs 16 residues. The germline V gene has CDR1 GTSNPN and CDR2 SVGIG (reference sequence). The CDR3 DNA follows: TGTGCCTGGAGTTCGCAGTTGGGGCAGGCTGGAAACACCATATATTTT. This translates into CAWSSQLGQAGNTIYF.

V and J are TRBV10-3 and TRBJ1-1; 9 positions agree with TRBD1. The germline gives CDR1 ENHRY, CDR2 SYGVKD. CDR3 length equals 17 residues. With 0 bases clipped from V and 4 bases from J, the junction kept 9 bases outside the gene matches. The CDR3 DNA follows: TGTGCCATCAGTGAGTCGGGACAGGGTTCTTACGGCACTGAAGCTTTCTTT. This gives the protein CAISESGQGSYGTEAFF.

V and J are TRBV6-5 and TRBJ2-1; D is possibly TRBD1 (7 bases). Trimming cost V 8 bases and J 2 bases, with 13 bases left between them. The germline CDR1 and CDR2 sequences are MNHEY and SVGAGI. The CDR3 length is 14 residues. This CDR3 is CASWAGQPYNEQFF. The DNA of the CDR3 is TGTGCCAGCTGGGCGGGACAGCCCTACAATGAGCAGTTCTTC.

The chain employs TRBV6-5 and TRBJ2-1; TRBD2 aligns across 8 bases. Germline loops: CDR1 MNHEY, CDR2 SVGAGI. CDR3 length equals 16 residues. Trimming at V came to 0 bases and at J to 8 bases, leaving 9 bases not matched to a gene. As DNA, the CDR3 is TGTGCCAGCAGTTACTCGGGGACTAGTAGGGTCTATGAGCAGTTCTTC. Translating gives CASSYSGTSRVYEQFF.

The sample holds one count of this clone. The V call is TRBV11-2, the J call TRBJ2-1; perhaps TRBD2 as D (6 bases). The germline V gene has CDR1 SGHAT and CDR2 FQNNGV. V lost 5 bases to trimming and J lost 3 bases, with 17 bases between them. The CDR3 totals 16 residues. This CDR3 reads CASSPSRDSNYNEQFF. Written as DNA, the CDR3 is TGTGCCAGCAGCCCGAGCCGGGACTCCAACTACAATGAGCAGTTCTTC.

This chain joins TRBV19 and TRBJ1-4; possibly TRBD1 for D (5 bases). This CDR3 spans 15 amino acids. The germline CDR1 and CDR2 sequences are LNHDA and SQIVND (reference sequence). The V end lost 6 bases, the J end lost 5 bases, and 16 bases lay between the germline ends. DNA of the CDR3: TGTGCCAGTAGCAACGAGGCAGGGCCGAATGAAAAACTGTTTTTT. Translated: CASSNEAGPNEKLFF.

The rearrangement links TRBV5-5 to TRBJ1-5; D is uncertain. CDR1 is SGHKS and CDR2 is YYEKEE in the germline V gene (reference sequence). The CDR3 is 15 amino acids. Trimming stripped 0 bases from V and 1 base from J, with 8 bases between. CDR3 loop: CASSLGSGSNQPQHF. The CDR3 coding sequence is TGTGCCAGCAGCTTGGGGTCTGGCAGCAATCAGCCCCAGCATTTT.

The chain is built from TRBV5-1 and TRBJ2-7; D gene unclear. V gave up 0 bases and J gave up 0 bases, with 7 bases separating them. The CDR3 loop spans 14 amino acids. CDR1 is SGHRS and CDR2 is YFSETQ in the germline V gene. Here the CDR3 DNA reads TGCGCCAGCAGCTTGGTTGGCGGCTCCTACGAGCAGTACTTC. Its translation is CASSLVGGSYEQYF.